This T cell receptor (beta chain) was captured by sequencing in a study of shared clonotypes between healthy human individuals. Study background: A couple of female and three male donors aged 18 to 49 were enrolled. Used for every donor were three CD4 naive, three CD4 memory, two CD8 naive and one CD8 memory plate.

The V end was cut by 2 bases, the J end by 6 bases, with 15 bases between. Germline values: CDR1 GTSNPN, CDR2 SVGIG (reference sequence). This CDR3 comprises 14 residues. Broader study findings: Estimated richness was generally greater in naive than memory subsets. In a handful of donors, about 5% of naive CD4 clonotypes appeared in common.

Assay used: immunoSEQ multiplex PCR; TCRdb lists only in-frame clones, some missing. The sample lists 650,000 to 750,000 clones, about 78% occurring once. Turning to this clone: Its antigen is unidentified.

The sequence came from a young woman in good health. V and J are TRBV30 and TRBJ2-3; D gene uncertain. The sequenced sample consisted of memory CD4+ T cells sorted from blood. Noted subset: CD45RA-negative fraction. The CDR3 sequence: CAWSRNGPRDTQYF. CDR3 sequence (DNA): TGTGCCTGGAGTAGAAATGGGCCGCGGGATACGCAGTATTTT.